The clone carrying this T cell receptor beta chain has a handful of counts. Its antigen is as yet unknown. Germline V lookup: CDR1 MNHEY, CDR2 SVGEGT. This CDR3 is built from 13 residues. With 6 bases removed from V and 11 bases from J, the gap between germline ends came to 17 bases. These data come from a study of vaccination and CD4 T cells after COVID-19. Study at large: The stimulus for the cells was overlapping spike peptides derived from SARS-CoV-2, HCoV-NL63, HCoV-OC43 and HCoV-229E.

Treatment defined: roughly 10-day PBMC culture with coronavirus spike peptide pools or control peptides (ViraFEST assay). With the Oncomine TCR Beta short-read assay, DNA from cultured CD4+ T cells was sequenced. Genomic DNA was extracted from cultured CD4+ T cells. TCRdb analysed the PCR reads with MiXCR anew, one entry per CDR3 protein. The sample lists about 11,000 distinct CDR3 sequences; 45% to 75% were seen once. The V and J genes are TRBV6-2 or TRBV6-3 and TRBJ1-5, with a possible D match to TRBD1 (5 bases). The receptor was isolated from a human donor who had recovered from COVID-19. The specimen sequenced was CD4+ T cells from blood, cultured in vitro. The DNA of the CDR3 is TGTGCCAGCAGGACGGGGACCGAATTTACCCAGCATTTT. Its translation is CASRTGTEFTQHF.